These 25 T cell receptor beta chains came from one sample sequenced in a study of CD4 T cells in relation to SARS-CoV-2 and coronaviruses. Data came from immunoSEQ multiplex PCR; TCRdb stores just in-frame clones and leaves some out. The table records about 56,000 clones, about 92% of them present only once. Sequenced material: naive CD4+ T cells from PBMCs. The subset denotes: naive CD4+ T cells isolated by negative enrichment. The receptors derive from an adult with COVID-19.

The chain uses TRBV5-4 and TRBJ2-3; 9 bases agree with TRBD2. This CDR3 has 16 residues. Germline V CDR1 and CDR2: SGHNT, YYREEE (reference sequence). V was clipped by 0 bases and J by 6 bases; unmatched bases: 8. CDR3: CASSLALTSGADTQYF. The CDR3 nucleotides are TGTGCCAGCAGCTTGGCCCTGACTAGCGGCGCGGATACGCAGTATTTT.

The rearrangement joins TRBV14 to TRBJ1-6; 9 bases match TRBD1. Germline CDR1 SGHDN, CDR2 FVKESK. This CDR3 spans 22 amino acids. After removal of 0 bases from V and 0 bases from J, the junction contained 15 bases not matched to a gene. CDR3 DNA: TGTGCCAGCAGCCAAGAAGGGGACAGGGTTCAGCAGACGAGCTCCTATAATTCACCCCTCCACTTT. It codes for CASSQEGDRVQQTSSYNSPLHF. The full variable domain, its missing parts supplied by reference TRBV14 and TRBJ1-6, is EAGVTQFPSHSVIEKGQTVTLRCDPISGHDNLYWYRRVMGKEIKFLLHFVKESKQDESGMPNNRFLAERTGGTYSTLKVQPAELEDSGVYFCASSQEGDRVQQTSSYNSPLHFGNGTRLTVT.

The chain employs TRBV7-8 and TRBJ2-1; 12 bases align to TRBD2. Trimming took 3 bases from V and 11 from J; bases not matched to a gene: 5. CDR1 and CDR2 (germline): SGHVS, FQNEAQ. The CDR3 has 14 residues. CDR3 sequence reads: CASSLTSGSRKQFF. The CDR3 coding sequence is TGTGCCAGCAGCTTGACTAGCGGGAGTCGTAAGCAGTTCTTC.

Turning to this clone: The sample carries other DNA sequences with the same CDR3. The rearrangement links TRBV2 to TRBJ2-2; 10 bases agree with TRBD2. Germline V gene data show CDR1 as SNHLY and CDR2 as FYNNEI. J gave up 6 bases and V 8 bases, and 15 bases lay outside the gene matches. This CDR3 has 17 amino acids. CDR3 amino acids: CASRGQGRLAGAGELFF. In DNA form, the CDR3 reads TGTGCCAGCCGGGGACAAGGGCGTCTAGCGGGAGCCGGGGAGCTGTTTTTT.

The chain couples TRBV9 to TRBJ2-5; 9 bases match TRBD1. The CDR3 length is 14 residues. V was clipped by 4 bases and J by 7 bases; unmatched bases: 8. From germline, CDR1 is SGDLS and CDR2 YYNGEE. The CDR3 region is CASSPGQGIGTQYF. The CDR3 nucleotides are TGTGCCAGCAGCCCGGGACAGGGAATAGGGACCCAGTACTTC. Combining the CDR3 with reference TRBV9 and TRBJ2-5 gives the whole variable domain DSGVTQTPKHLITATGQRVTLRCSPRSGDLSVYWYQQSLDQGLQFLIQYYNGEERAKGNILERFSAQQFPDLHSELNLSSLELGDSALYFCASSPGQGIGTQYFGPGTRLLVL.

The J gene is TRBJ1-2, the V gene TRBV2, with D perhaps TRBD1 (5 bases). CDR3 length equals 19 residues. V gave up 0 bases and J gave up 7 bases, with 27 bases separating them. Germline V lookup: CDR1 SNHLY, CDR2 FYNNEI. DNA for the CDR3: TGTGCCAGCAGTGAAGCGCTTCTCGGTGGAGGGACGGAGGGGCTTGGCTACACCTTC. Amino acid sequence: CASSEALLGGGTEGLGYTF. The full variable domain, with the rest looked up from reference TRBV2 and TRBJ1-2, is EPEVTQTPSHQVTQMGQEVILRCVPISNHLYFYWYRQILGQKVEFLVSFYNNEISEKSEIFDDQFSVERPDGSNFTLKIRSTKLEDSAMYFCASSEALLGGGTEGLGYTFGSGTRLTVV.

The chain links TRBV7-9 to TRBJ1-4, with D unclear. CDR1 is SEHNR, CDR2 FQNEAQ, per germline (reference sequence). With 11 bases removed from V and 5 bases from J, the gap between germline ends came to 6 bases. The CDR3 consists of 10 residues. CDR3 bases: TGTGCCGGAGGGAATGAAAAACTGTTTTTT. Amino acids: CAGGNEKLFF.

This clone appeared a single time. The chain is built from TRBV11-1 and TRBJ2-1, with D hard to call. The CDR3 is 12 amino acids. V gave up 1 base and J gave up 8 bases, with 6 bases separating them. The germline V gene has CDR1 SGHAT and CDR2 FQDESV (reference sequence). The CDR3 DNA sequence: TGTGCCAGCAGCTTAGTGAAGGATGAGCAGTTCTTC. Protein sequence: CASSLVKDEQFF.

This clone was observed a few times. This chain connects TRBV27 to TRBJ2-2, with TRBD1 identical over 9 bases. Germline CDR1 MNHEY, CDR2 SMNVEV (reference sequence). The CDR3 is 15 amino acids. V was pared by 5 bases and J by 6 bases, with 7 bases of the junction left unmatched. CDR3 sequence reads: CASSRDRVGSGELFF. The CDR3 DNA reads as TGTGCCAGCAGTCGGGACAGGGTGGGGTCCGGGGAGCTGTTTTTT.

The CDR3 here is CASSLSGVPGELFF. The DNA of the CDR3 is TGTGCCAGCAGCTTAAGCGGGGTCCCCGGGGAGCTGTTTTTT. The chain combines TRBV7-2 with TRBJ2-2, with 7 positions matching TRBD2. Germline loops: CDR1 SGHTA, CDR2 FQGNSA. The CDR3 has 14 residues. J gave up 6 bases and V 2 bases, and 3 bases lay outside the gene matches.

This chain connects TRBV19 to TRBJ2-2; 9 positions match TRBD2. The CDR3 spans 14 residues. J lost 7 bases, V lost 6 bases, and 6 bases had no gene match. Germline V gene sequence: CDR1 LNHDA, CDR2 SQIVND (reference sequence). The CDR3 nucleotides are TGTGCCAGTAGGGGGACTAGCTACTTCGGGGAGCTGTTTTTT. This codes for CASRGTSYFGELFF.

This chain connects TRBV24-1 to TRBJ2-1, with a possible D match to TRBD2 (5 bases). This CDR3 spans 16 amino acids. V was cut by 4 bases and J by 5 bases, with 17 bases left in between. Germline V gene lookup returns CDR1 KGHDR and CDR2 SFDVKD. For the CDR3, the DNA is TGTGCCACCAGTGACTCGAGTCTAGCACGGAACAATGAGCAGTTCTTC. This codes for CATSDSSLARNNEQFF.

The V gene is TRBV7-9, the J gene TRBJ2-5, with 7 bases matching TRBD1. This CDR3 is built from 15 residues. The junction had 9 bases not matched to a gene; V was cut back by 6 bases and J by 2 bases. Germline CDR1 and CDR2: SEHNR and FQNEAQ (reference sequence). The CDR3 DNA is TGTGCCAGCAGTAGCACCGGGACAGCACAAGAGACCCAGTACTTC. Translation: CASSSTGTAQETQYF.

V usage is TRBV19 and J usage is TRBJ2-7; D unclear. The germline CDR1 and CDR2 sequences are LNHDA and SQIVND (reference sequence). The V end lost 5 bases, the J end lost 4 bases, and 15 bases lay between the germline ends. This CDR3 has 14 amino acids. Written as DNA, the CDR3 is TGTGCCAGTAGTTCCTGGCAGCCCCCTTACGAGCAGTACTTC. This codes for CASSSWQPPYEQYF.

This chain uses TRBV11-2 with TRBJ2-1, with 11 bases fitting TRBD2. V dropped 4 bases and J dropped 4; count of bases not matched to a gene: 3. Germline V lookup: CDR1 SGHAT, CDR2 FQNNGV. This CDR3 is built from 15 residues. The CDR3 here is CASSSGLAVYNEQFF. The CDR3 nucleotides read TGTGCCAGCAGCTCGGGACTAGCGGTTTACAATGAGCAGTTCTTC.

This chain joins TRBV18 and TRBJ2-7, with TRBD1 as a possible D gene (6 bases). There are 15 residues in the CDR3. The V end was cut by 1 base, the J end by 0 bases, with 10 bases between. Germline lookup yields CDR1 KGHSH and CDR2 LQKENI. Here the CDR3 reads CASSPQGEASYEQYF. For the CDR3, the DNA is TGTGCCAGCTCACCACAGGGGGAAGCCTCCTACGAGCAGTACTTC.

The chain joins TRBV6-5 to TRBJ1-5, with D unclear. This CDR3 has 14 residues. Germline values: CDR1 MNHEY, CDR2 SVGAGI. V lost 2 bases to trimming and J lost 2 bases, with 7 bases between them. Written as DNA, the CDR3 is TGTGCCAGCAGTTACAGCGCGGGCAATCAGCCCCAGCATTTT. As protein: CASSYSAGNQPQHF.

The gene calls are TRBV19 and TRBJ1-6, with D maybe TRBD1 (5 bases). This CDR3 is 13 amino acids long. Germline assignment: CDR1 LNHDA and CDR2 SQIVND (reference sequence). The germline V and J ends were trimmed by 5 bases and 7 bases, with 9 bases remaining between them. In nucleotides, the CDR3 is TGTGCCAGTAGTTGGGGCGGAAATTCACCCCTCCACTTT. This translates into CASSWGGNSPLHF.

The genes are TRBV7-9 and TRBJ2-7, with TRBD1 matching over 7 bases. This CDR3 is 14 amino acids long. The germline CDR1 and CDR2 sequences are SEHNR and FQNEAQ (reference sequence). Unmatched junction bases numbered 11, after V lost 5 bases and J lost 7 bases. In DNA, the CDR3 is TGTGCCAGCAGCCTCAGGACAGGCGGTTGGGAGCAGTACTTC. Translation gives CASSLRTGGWEQYF.

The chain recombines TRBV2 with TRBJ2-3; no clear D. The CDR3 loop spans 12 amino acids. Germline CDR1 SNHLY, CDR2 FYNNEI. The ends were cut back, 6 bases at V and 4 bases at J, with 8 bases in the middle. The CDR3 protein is CASSRVPDTQYF. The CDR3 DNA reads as TGTGCCAGCAGCCGCGTCCCAGATACGCAGTATTTT.

DNA for the CDR3: TGCGCCAGCAGCTTGGCAGACTTAGAGACCCAGTACTTC. Translating gives CASSLADLETQYF. J is TRBJ2-5 and V is TRBV5-1, with D hard to call. The CDR3 extends over 13 amino acids. The V gene lost 0 bases and the J gene lost 4 bases, with 7 bases spanning the gap. In germline, CDR1 is SGHRS, CDR2 YFSETQ.

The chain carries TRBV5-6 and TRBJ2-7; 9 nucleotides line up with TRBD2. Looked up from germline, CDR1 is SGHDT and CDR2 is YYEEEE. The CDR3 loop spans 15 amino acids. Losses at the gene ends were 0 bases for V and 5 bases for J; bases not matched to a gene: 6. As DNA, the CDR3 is TGTGCCAGCAGCTTGGTTAGCGGGAGCGGCCACGAGCAGTACTTC. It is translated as CASSLVSGSGHEQYF.

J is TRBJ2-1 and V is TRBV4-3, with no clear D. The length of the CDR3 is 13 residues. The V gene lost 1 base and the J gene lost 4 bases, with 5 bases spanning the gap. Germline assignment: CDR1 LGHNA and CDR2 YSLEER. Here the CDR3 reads CASSQAVYNEQFF. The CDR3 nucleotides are TGCGCCAGCAGCCAAGCTGTATACAATGAGCAGTTCTTC.

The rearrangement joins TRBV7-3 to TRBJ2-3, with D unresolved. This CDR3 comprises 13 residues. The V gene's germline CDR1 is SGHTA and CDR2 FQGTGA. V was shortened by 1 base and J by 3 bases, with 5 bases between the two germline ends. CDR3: CASSLIMTDTQYF. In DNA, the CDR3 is TGTGCCAGCAGCTTAATCATGACAGATACGCAGTATTTT.

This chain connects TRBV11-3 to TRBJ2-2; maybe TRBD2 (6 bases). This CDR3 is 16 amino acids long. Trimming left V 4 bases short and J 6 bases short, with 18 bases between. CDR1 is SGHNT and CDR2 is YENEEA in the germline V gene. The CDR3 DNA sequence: TGTGCCAGCAGCTCCCTCCGGGGTCGACTAGCCGGGGAGCTGTTTTTT. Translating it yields CASSSLRGRLAGELFF.